The 14 T cell receptor beta chains below were found in one sample sequenced in a study of tumor and adjacent non-tumor tissue in lung cancer (dated by TCRdb to 2017 to 2018). RNA was isolated from bulk, unsorted tissue, and RNA quality was assessed with a NanoDrop ND-1000 and an Agilent 2100. The library relied on multiplex PCR. Reads for this sample came from an Illumina HiSeq 2500. TCRbeta libraries were constructed through three rounds of nested PCR with primers (Table S4) according to protocols adapted from ARM-PCR. The public sequencing data were trimmed at Q25 with fastp and processed into clonotypes with MiXCR by TCRdb, which kept only in-frame beta chains. Identical CDR3 protein sequences are pooled into one entry, listed with their most common genes and DNA. The sample table lists 120,000 or so distinct CDR3 sequences, 66% of them with a count of one. The ten largest clonotypes hold roughly 13% of the sample.

The specimen was lung tumor tissue. These receptors originate from a man aged 25 to 45 with non-small cell lung cancer.

This chain links TRBV20-1 with TRBJ1-6; D is unclear. This CDR3 spans 13 amino acids. Trimming left V 7 bases short and J 9 bases short, with 16 bases between. The germline V gene has CDR1 DFQATT and CDR2 SNEGSKA (reference sequence). CDR3 bases: TGCAGTGTTAGGGCAGGTGTGCCTTCACCCCTCCACTTT. This gives the protein CSVRAGVPSPLHF.

Turning to this clonotype: The germline gene is not matched at one end of the junction; a read error may be the cause. This sequence joins TRBV12-3 or TRBV12-4 and TRBJ2-2; tentatively, D is TRBD2 (5 bases). The CDR3 is 12 residues long. CDR3 nucleotide sequence: TGTGCCAGCAGAAGCATTACCGGGAAGCTGTTATTT. This codes for CASRSITGKLLF.

The V call is TRBV11-1, the J call TRBJ2-1; D is perhaps TRBD2 (6 bases). This CDR3 contains 18 residues. The ends were cut back, 1 base at V and 1 base at J, with 17 bases in the middle. The germline gives CDR1 SGHAT, CDR2 FQDESV (reference sequence). The CDR3 sequence is CASSLVLACGFSYNEQFF. In DNA, the CDR3 is TGTGCCAGCAGCTTAGTGCTAGCGTGTGGGTTTTCCTACAATGAGCAGTTCTTC.

A remark on this clonotype: A much larger clone lies one base from this, so it may be a read error. The chain combines TRBV29-1 with TRBJ2-3; D possibly uses TRBD1 or TRBD2 (5 bases each). The CDR3 contains 12 residues. The germline V gene has CDR1 SQVTM and CDR2 ANQGSEA. The CDR3 sequence is CSVGGNTDAQYF. The CDR3 nucleotides are TGCAGCGTTGGGGGGAACACAGATGCGCAGTATTTT.

To note about this clonotype: A read error may produce the germline difference seen at one junction end. The CDR3, as DNA: TGCGCCAGCAGATTGGTTGGGGACACTGAAGCTTTCTTT. This codes for CASRLVGDTEAFF. The chain combines TRBV5-1 with TRBJ1-1; D remains unclear. This CDR3 contains 13 residues. CDR1 is SGHRS and CDR2 is YFSETQ in the germline V gene.

The V and J genes are TRBV30 and TRBJ2-7; D possibly uses TRBD1 or TRBD2 (5 bases each). Germline V gene sequence: CDR1 GTSNPN, CDR2 SVGIG (reference sequence). V was cut by 2 bases and J by 6 bases, with 14 bases left in between. The length of the CDR3 is 13 residues. Here the CDR3 DNA reads TGTGCCTGGAGTATGGGGGATTGGGGCGAGCAGTACTTC. Translating it yields CAWSMGDWGEQYF.

As concerns this clonotype: Because it lacks the conserved phenylalanine or tryptophan at the end, this CDR3 is likely a read error. It is unclear where the CDR3 begins or ends on the DNA, so no DNA is shown, and the CDR3 is as TCRdb lists it. The chain is built from TRBV20-1 and TRBJ1-1; TRBD1, as called in the table, went unchecked against the DNA. Germline V gives CDR1 DFQATT, CDR2 SNEGSKA (reference sequence). The CDR3 comprises 12 residues, both ends counted. CDR3 in amino acids: CSARTRKAEVFL.

With respect to this clonotype: Since a much larger clone is just one base distant, this may be a read error. The V gene is TRBV12-3 or TRBV12-4, the J gene TRBJ2-3; D assignment may be TRBD1 or TRBD2 (5 bases each). CDR3 length: 15 residues. The CDR3 DNA is TGTGTCAGCAGTAGGGACCCGTTAAGCACAGATACGCAGTATTTT. The encoded protein is CVSSRDPLSTDTQYF.

A word on this clonotype: A much larger clone lies one base from this, so it may be a read error. The CDR3 does not close with the conserved phenylalanine or tryptophan, likely indicating a read error. The chain is built from TRBV20-1 and TRBJ2-7; D may be TRBD1 (5 bases). Germline values: CDR1 DFQATT, CDR2 SNEGSKA (reference sequence). CDR3 length: 12 residues. V was trimmed by 6 bases and J by 5 bases, leaving 14 bases between them. CDR3 in DNA: TGCAGTGCCCCCCCTGAAGGGGACGAGCAGTACATC. It specifies CSAPPEGDEQYI.

Points on this clonotype: At one boundary the junction diverges from the germline segment, which might be a read error. The chain recombines TRBV20-1 with TRBJ2-5; the D is unclear. CDR1 is DFQATT, CDR2 SNEGSKA, per germline (reference sequence). The CDR3 length is 15 residues. CDR3 protein: CSAESPVGSVETQYF. The CDR3, as DNA: TGCAGTGCTGAGAGTCCCGTAGGGTCAGTGGAGACCCAATACTTC.

This clonotype has a single count. Possible read error: a much larger clone is one base away. The chain has TRBV4-1 and TRBJ2-7; no definite D call. The CDR3 is 15 amino acids. The germline gives CDR1 MGHRA, CDR2 YSYEKL. CDR3 nucleotides: TGCACCAGCAGCCAATCGACCGGGTTCTCCTACGAGCAGTACTTC. Translated: CTSSQSTGFSYEQYF.

J is TRBJ1-1 and V is TRBV5-6; a possible D gene is TRBD1 (6 bases). The CDR3 covers 17 residues. The V and J ends lost 4 bases and 0 bases respectively, with 19 bases between them. From germline, CDR1 is SGHDT and CDR2 YYEEEE. In nucleotides, the CDR3 is TGTGCCAGCAGCACCCTAGAAGGGGGGGGCATGAACACTGAAGCTTTCTTT. Its protein is CASSTLEGGGMNTEAFF.

This clonotype appeared a single time. The junction departs from the called germline gene at one end, perhaps through a read error. CDR3 sequence (DNA): TGTGCCAGCAGCCACGGACAGGGGGCTGGCTACATCTTC. Translating it yields CASSHGQGAGYIF. The chain links TRBV5-6 to TRBJ1-2; 11 bases map to TRBD1. The CDR3 consists of 13 residues. CDR1 and CDR2 from the germline V gene are SGHDT and YYEEEE. Together with reference TRBV5-6 and TRBJ1-2, the CDR3 gives the full variable domain: DAGVTQSPTHLIKTRGQQVTLRCSPKSGHDTVSWYQQALGQGPQFIFQYYEEEERQRGNFPDRFSGHQFPNYSSELNVNALLLGDSALYLCASSHGQGAGYIFGSGTRLTVV.

The count of this clonotype is one. This sequence may be a read error, since a much larger clone differs from it by one base. V gene TRBV29-1 combines with J gene TRBJ2-7; tentatively, D is TRBD2 (5 bases). The V end was cut by 2 bases, the J end by 2 bases, with 13 bases between. This CDR3 comprises 14 residues. CDR1 is SQVTM, CDR2 ANQGSEA, per germline. The CDR3 sequence is CSVERRGSPYEQYF. DNA for the CDR3: TGCAGCGTTGAAAGGAGAGGGAGCCCCTACGAGCAGTACTTC.